The TCR beta chain under discussion was sequenced for a study of a mutant IDH1 vaccine in newly diagnosed glioma. As to this clone: Its antigen is undetermined.

Noted time point: week 35, safety follow-up. Each vaccine dose was 300 ug of mutant IDH1 20-mer peptide, with topical imiquimod. The repertoire was sequenced with immunoSEQ multiplex PCR; TCRdb's copy has only in-frame clones and lacks some. The repertoire holds some 66,000 clones, 84% seen once, with about 4.2% in the top ten. General study points: Of all patients, 93.3% showed vaccine-induced immune responses.

The CDR3 length is 13 residues. Germline values: CDR1 GTSNPN, CDR2 SVGIG (reference sequence). Trimming took off 6 bases at V and 1 base at J, with 10 bases between the two ends. The sequences come from PBMCs, collected from a glioma patient whose treatment included an IDH1 peptide vaccine. J is TRBJ1-5 and V is TRBV30; D is ambiguous. The sequence came from a young man with glioma. The DNA for the CDR3 is TGTGCCTGCCGGACGGACAGCAATCAGCCCCAGCATTTT. Amino acid sequence: CACRTDSNQPQHF.